These T cell receptor beta chains were read from a single sample in a study of technical replicates of blood from several donors. Produced via immunoSEQ multiplex PCR; TCRdb's table is partial and in-frame only. The table lists some 30,000 clones, over 85% of them singletons, with 3.5% to 5% in the top ten. The sequenced material came from PBMCs. These receptors came from a human donor in good health. Some clones in this sample may be carry-over from other donors' samples. Both conserved end residues are part of each CDR3. D genes are given only for firm matches. Not all rows give a size; the values are once, few, many and, for expanded clones, a class.

J gene,V gene,D gene,clone size,CDR3 DNA,CDR3 protein
TRBJ2-7,TRBV5-1,-,-,TGCGCCAGCAGCTTGGCACAGGATAGCTACGAGCAGTACTTC,CASSLAQDSYEQYF
TRBJ2-7,TRBV29-1,TRBD2,once,TGCAGCGTTGAAGGACTAGCGGGGGAAGAGCAGTACTTC,CSVEGLAGEEQYF
TRBJ2-7,TRBV18,-,-,TGTGCCAGCTCCCCTACAGGGTACCCAGAGCAGTACTTC,CASSPTGYPEQYF
TRBJ2-7,TRBV6-5,TRBD2,-,TGTGCCAGCAGCCAGAACGGACTAGCGGGGTACGAGCAGTACTTC,CASSQNGLAGYEQYF
TRBJ1-2,TRBV5-6,TRBD1,-,TGTGCCAGCAGCTCCCGGGGACAGCCCTATGGCTACACCTTC,CASSSRGQPYGYTF
TRBJ1-2,TRBV18,-,-,TGTGCCAGCTCACCGGACAAATCGAATGGCTACACCTTC,CASSPDKSNGYTF
TRBJ1-5,TRBV27,-,-,TGTGCCAGCAGTTCAGGGGTCGAACAGCCCCAGCATTTT,CASSSGVEQPQHF
TRBJ1-5,TRBV30,TRBD1,-,TGTGCCTGGAGTGTCGACAGGGAAAGGGATCAGCCCCAGCATTTT,CAWSVDRERDQPQHF
TRBJ1-2,TRBV9,-,-,TGTGCCAGCACCTTAGGAGGAATTAACTATGGCTACACCTTC,CASTLGGINYGYTF
TRBJ1-1,TRBV6-1,TRBD1,-,TGTGCCAGCACCGCGGGAAGACAGGGGAACACTGAAGCTTTCTTT,CASTAGRQGNTEAFF
TRBJ1-1,TRBV7-3,TRBD1,-,TGTGCCAGCAGCCTATCGGACAGGGGGCGTGCTGAAGCTTTCTTT,CASSLSDRGRAEAFF
TRBJ1-2,TRBV20-1,-,-,TGCAGTGCTCCTGCGGCTTTAAGCCACACCTTC,CSAPAALSHTF
TRBJ2-7,TRBV7-9,-,-,TGTGCCAGCAGCTTAGTGTCGGGCTACGAGCAGTACTTC,CASSLVSGYEQYF
TRBJ2-7,TRBV9,-,-,TGTGCCAGCAGCGTAGGTTCCGGTTACTACGAGCAGTACTTC,CASSVGSGYYEQYF
TRBJ2-5,TRBV5-1,TRBD2,-,TGCGCCAGCAGCACGGGACTAGCGTTATGGGAGACCCAGTACTTC,CASSTGLALWETQYF
TRBJ1-5,TRBV5-6,-,-,TGTGCCAGGCACAGGGATCAGCCCCAGCATTTT,CARHRDQPQHF
TRBJ2-7,TRBV4-3,-,-,TGCGCCAGCAGCCAAGACAGGGAGGCAGCCTCCTACGAGCAGTACTTC,CASSQDREAASYEQYF
TRBJ2-2,TRBV11-2,-,-,TGTGCCAGCAGCCCAGGGGTGAACACCGGGGAGCTGTTTTTT,CASSPGVNTGELFF
TRBJ2-5,TRBV11-2,-,-,TGTGCCAGCAGCGCCTACGGACTACTGGAGACCCAGTACTTC,CASSAYGLLETQYF
TRBJ1-1,TRBV5-3,TRBD1,-,TGTGCCAGAAGCCAGGACAGGTCGAGAACTGAAGCTTTCTTT,CARSQDRSRTEAFF
TRBJ2-1,TRBV11-2,TRBD2,-,TGTGCCAGCAGCTTATCGTTGCTAGCGGGGGCGTACAATGAGCAGTTCTTC,CASSLSLLAGAYNEQFF
TRBJ1-4,TRBV13,-,-,TGTGCCAGCAGCTTAGAGGGGGAGACCACTAATGAAAAACTGTTTTTT,CASSLEGETTNEKLFF
TRBJ1-1,TRBV19,TRBD1,-,TGTGCCAGTAGTTATCAAAGGACAGGGGCTCGTGCTGAAGCTTTCTTT,CASSYQRTGARAEAFF
TRBJ1-1,TRBV5-1,-,-,TGCGCCAGCAGCACTGGGTTTTTGGAGAGGAACACTGAAGCTTTCTTT,CASSTGFLERNTEAFF
TRBJ2-2,TRBV9,TRBD2,-,TGTGCCAGCGGTAGCGGGGGGCGGGACACCGGGGAGCTGTTTTTT,CASGSGGRDTGELFF
TRBJ2-3,TRBV9,-,-,TGTGCCAGCAGCGAGACAGGTAATAGGGCAGATACGCAGTATTTT,CASSETGNRADTQYF
TRBJ2-7,TRBV7-8,TRBD1,few,TGTGCCAGCAGCTTATACCCAATCGGACAGGGGGCGCTGAGGGACGAGCAGTACTTC,CASSLYPIGQGALRDEQYF
TRBJ2-7,TRBV21-1,-,-,TGTGCCAGCAGCAAAGCAAAGGCAGGGGGTAGCTACGAGCAGTACTTC,CASSKAKAGGSYEQYF
TRBJ2-1,TRBV7-9,TRBD2,-,TGTGCCAGCAGCTTAGCGGTTACTAGCGGGGACTACAATGAGCAGTTCTTC,CASSLAVTSGDYNEQFF
TRBJ1-2,TRBV29-1,-,-,TGCAGCGTTGAAAGCCGGAGGGTCGGCTACACCTTC,CSVESRRVGYTF
TRBJ1-1,TRBV30,TRBD1,once,TGTGCCTGGCGACAGGGGAGCACTGAAGCTTTCTTT,CAWRQGSTEAFF
TRBJ2-5,TRBV5-6,TRBD2,-,TGTGCCAGCAGCCCGGGACTAGCGGAAGAGACCCAGTACTTC,CASSPGLAEETQYF
TRBJ2-2,TRBV30,-,-,TGTGCCTGGAAAGCTAATCGCGGGGAGCTGTTTTTT,CAWKANRGELFF
TRBJ2-7,TRBV7-8,TRBD2,once,TGTGCCAGCAGCTTATCGTCAGTGGCGGGGGGGCCGGGCTACGAGCAGTACTTC,CASSLSSVAGGPGYEQYF
TRBJ2-3,TRBV7-9,TRBD2,few,TGTGCCAGCAGCTTAAACCGGCTAGCGGGAGGTTCAGATACGCAGTATTTT,CASSLNRLAGGSDTQYF
TRBJ1-2,TRBV6-5,-,-,TGTGCCAGCTTCGGGGAAAGCTACACCTTC,CASFGESYTF
TRBJ2-1,TRBV30,-,-,TGTGCCTGGAACGAGCTCTCCGCCTACAATGAGCAGTTCTTC,CAWNELSAYNEQFF
TRBJ2-1,TRBV7-9,TRBD2,large,TGTGCCAGCAGCTACCGGAAAACTAGCGGGCGTAGCTCCTACAATGAGCAGTTCTTC,CASSYRKTSGRSSYNEQFF
TRBJ1-1,TRBV19,TRBD1,-,TGTGCCAGTACCCCGTGGGGACAGTTAGACACTGAAGCTTTCTTT,CASTPWGQLDTEAFF
TRBJ2-7,TRBV4-3,TRBD1,-,TGCGCCAGCAGCCAAGACGACAGGGGGAGCTACGAGCAGTACTTC,CASSQDDRGSYEQYF
TRBJ1-4,TRBV12-5,TRBD1,-,TGTGCTAGTGGCCCGGGACAGGGGAATGAAAAACTGTTTTTT,CASGPGQGNEKLFF
TRBJ1-2,TRBV4-1,-,-,TGCGCCAGCAGCCAAGATACGGGAAGATATGGCTACACCTTC,CASSQDTGRYGYTF
TRBJ2-5,TRBV4-1,TRBD2,once,TGCGCCAGCAGCCAGCTTCGGTCTAGCGGACAAGAGACCCAGTACTTC,CASSQLRSSGQETQYF
TRBJ1-1,TRBV15,TRBD1,-,TGTGCCACCAGCACCCGCCGAGGGACAGGCAAGTTCACTGAAGCTTTCTTT,CATSTRRGTGKFTEAFF
TRBJ2-1,TRBV5-1,TRBD1,-,TGCGCCAGCAGCTTGGTAGGGACAGGGGGTTTCGGTGAGCAGTTCTTC,CASSLVGTGGFGEQFF
TRBJ2-3,TRBV4-3,TRBD1,-,TGCGCCAGCAGCCAGGACGGGACAGGGACGAATACGCAGTATTTT,CASSQDGTGTNTQYF
TRBJ2-5,TRBV7-3,TRBD2,-,TGTGCCAGCAGCCCGCGGGTAGCGGGAGGGGTTAGGGAGACCCAGTACTTC,CASSPRVAGGVRETQYF
TRBJ1-2,TRBV7-2,-,-,TGTGCCAGCAGCTTAGGCCCCGGAGGCGGCTACACCTTC,CASSLGPGGGYTF
TRBJ2-3,TRBV5-1,TRBD1,-,TGCGCCAGCAGCGGGGGGACAGGGGAAACAGATACGCAGTATTTT,CASSGGTGETDTQYF
TRBJ2-6,TRBV28,-,-,TGTGCCAGCAGTTCGCCGGTTAACTCTGGGGCCAACGTCCTGACTTTC,CASSSPVNSGANVLTF
TRBJ1-2,TRBV5-1,-,-,TGCGCCAGCAGCTTGGGAGGGGGAAGTGACGGCTACACCTTC,CASSLGGGSDGYTF
TRBJ2-1,TRBV4-1,TRBD2,-,TGCGCCAGCAGCCAAGGGTCTACGGGAGGACTAGTAAATGAGCAGTTCTTC,CASSQGSTGGLVNEQFF
TRBJ1-2,TRBV30,-,-,TGTGCCTGGAGCCTTGCGGCTGGGGCAAGGTATGGCTACACCTTC,CAWSLAAGARYGYTF